This T cell receptor beta chain was sequenced during a study of blood T cell repertoires in COVID-19. Some clones are missing from TCRdb's copy, which holds only in-frame ones; the method was immunoSEQ multiplex PCR. Here the sample spans about 140,000 clones, almost 90% being singletons. Unmatched junction bases numbered 8, after V lost 1 base and J lost 4 bases. The germline V gene encodes CDR1 LGHDT and CDR2 YNNKEL (reference sequence). The CDR3 runs to 16 residues. The clonotype originates from a man in his fifties with active or convalescent COVID-19. The sample consisted of peripheral blood. The V gene is TRBV3-1 (or the pseudogene TRBV3-2), the J gene TRBJ2-7, with 9 nucleotides matching TRBD1. The CDR3 DNA reads as TGTGCCAGCAGCCAAGGTATGAGGGACAGGGTTTACGAGCAGTACTTC. Protein sequence: CASSQGMRDRVYEQYF.